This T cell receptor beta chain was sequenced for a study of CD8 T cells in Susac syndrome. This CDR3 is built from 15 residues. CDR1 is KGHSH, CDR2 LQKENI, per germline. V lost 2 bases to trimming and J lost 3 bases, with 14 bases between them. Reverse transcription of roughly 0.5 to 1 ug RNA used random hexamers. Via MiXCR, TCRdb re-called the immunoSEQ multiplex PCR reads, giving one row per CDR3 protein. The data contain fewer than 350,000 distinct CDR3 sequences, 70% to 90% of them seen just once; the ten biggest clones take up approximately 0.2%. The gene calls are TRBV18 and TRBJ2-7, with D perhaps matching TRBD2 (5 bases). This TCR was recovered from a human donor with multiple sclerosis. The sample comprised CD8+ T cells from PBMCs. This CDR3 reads CASSPARGIGYEQYF. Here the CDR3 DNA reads TGTGCCAGCTCACCAGCTCGGGGTATCGGCTACGAGCAGTACTTC.